These 9 T cell receptor beta chains were sequenced from one sample in a study of beta chain features in type 1 diabetes listed by TCRdb under 2018. Library construction relied on the immunoSEQ multiplex PCR assay. The High Capacity cDNA Reverse Transcription Kit was used to reverse transcribe all of the isolated RNA, meaning that expressed TCRB transcripts were what got sequenced. In its TCRdb copy, this immuneACCESS table keeps in-frame sequences only and misses some clones. Where compared with another copy, unresolved V genes explain less than half of these, and the others have no known cause. The sample records about 740,000 clones, 13% of which are singletons. The ten largest clones represent approximately 0.022% of the sample. Which antigens these TCRs recognize remains unknown. Broad study findings and their caveats: A moderate but significant shortening of TCRB CDR3 length was observed in type 1 diabetes patients in all four CD4+ subsets.

Specimen: naive CD4+ T cells from blood. The cell subset or site label corresponds to: true naive CD4+ T cells. These receptors originate from a young man with type 1 diabetes.

This clone was observed a few times. The chain uses TRBV5-1 and TRBJ2-7, with D perhaps being TRBD1 or TRBD2 (5 bases each). The CDR3 sequence is 14 residues long. The germline V gene encodes CDR1 SGHRS and CDR2 YFSETQ. V was clipped by 3 bases and J by 5 bases, with 15 bases between them. CDR3 nucleotide sequence: TGCGCCAGCAGCTCCGGGACCTATTGGGACGAGCAGTACTTC. It is translated as CASSSGTYWDEQYF.

In this sample, this clone turned up a few times. The V and J genes are TRBV9 and TRBJ2-5, with D hard to call. V gave up 3 bases and J gave up 2 bases, with 8 bases separating them. CDR3 length equals 13 residues. Germline loops: CDR1 SGDLS, CDR2 YYNGEE. The DNA for the CDR3 is TGTGCCAGCAGCGGACACCCGCAAGAGACCCAGTACTTC. This codes for CASSGHPQETQYF.

The chain has TRBV4-1 and TRBJ1-4; D not resolved. The CDR3 has 13 amino acids. The germline V gene has CDR1 MGHRA and CDR2 YSYEKL. V lost 4 bases and J 7 bases, leaving 10 bases between the germline ends. The CDR3 is CASSLATPEKLFF. As DNA, the CDR3 is TGCGCCAGCAGCCTGGCGACACCTGAAAAACTGTTTTTT.

The rearrangement uses TRBV27 and TRBJ2-7; D gene uncertain. This CDR3 comprises 13 residues. The V end was cut by 5 bases, the J end by 4 bases, with 12 bases between. The V gene's germline CDR1 is MNHEY and CDR2 SMNVEV (reference sequence). CDR3 loop: CASSLNTEYEQYF. The DNA for the CDR3 is TGTGCCAGCAGTCTGAACACGGAATACGAGCAGTACTTC.

CDR3 sequence reads: CASSESRGQPQHF. The DNA of the CDR3 is TGCGCCAGCAGTGAGTCGAGGGGCCAGCCCCAGCATTTT. This chain joins TRBV10-1 and TRBJ1-5, with D possibly being TRBD1 (5 bases). The CDR3 has 13 amino acids. Germline V gene data show CDR1 as WNHNN and CDR2 as SYGVQD (reference sequence). The V and J ends lost 0 bases and 7 bases respectively, with 7 bases between them.

This clone has only a few counts. The chain has TRBV18 and TRBJ1-6, with D possibly matching TRBD1 (6 bases). The CDR3 loop spans 15 amino acids. Trimming shortened V by 0 bases and J by 8 bases, and 11 bases separated the two germline ends. Germline V gene lookup returns CDR1 KGHSH and CDR2 LQKENI. As DNA, the CDR3 is TGTGCCAGCTCACCACCCGAGGGGGGTGATTCACCCCTCCACTTT. Its protein is CASSPPEGGDSPLHF. The complete variable domain, with remaining parts taken from reference TRBV18 and TRBJ1-6, reads NAGVMQNPRHLVRRRGQEARLRCSPMKGHSHVYWYRQLPEEGLKFMVYLQKENIIDESGMPKERFSAEFPKEGPSILRIQQVVRGDSAAYFCASSPPEGGDSPLHFGNGTRLTVT.

The genes are TRBV10-1 and TRBJ2-4; D gene uncertain. CDR1 and CDR2 from the germline V gene are WNHNN and SYGVQD (reference sequence). The CDR3 has 16 residues. Trimming removed 3 bases from V and 5 bases from J, with 17 bases in between. The CDR3 DNA follows: TGCGCCAGCAGTGACGGGTCTCTCGGCGTCCAAAACATTCAGTACTTC. It yields the protein CASSDGSLGVQNIQYF.

The DNA of the CDR3 is TGTGCCAGCAGCCCGGACTGGAACACTGAAGCTTTCTTT. It encodes CASSPDWNTEAFF. V gene TRBV7-9 combines with J gene TRBJ1-1; no clear D gene. The CDR3 covers 13 residues. Trimming took 5 bases from V and 1 from J, leaving 8 bases between them. The V gene's germline CDR1 is SEHNR and CDR2 FQNEAQ (reference sequence).

The chain joins TRBV6-5 to TRBJ1-1, with D perhaps matching TRBD1 (6 bases). The CDR3 runs to 13 residues. In germline, CDR1 is MNHEY, CDR2 SVGAGI. The ends were cut back, 4 bases at V and 1 base at J, with 7 bases in the middle. CDR3 sequence reads: CASSSTGNTEAFF. Written as DNA, the CDR3 is TGTGCCAGCAGTTCGACAGGGAACACTGAAGCTTTCTTT.